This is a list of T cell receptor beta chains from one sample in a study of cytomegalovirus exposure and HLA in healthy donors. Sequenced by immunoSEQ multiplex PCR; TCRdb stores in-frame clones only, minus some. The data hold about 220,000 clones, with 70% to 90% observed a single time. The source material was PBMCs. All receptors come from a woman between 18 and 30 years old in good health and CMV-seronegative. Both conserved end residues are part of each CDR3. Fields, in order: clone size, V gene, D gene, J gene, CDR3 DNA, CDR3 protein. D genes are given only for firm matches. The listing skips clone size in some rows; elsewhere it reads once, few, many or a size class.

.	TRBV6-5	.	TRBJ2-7	TGTGCCAGCAGTTCCCTACAGGGCCCCTACGAGCAGTACTTC	CASSSLQGPYEQYF
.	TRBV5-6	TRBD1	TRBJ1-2	TGTGCCAGCAGCTTGCAGTATCGGCAGGGGGGAGACTATGGCTACACCTTC	CASSLQYRQGGDYGYTF
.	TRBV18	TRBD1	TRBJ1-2	TGTGCCAGCTCATCTACATATCCGGGACAGGTGTGGGGCTACACCTTC	CASSSTYPGQVWGYTF
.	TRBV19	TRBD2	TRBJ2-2	TGTGCCAGTAGTTTCCGGACTAGAGACACCGGGGAGCTGTTTTTT	CASSFRTRDTGELFF
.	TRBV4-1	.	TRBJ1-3	TGCGCCAGCAGCCAAGTTGGGCGGGGGCCCGCTGGAAACACCATATATTTT	CASSQVGRGPAGNTIYF
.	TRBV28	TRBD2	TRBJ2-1	TGTGCCAGCAGTGAAACTAGCGGCTACAATGAGCAGTTCTTC	CASSETSGYNEQFF
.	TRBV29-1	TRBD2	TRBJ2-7	TGCAGCGTTGAGGGTGTAGCGGGCTCCTACGAGCAGTACTTC	CSVEGVAGSYEQYF
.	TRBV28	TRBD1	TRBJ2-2	TGTGCCAGCAGAATTGGACAGGGGCTACCGAACACCGGGGAGCTGTTTTTT	CASRIGQGLPNTGELFF
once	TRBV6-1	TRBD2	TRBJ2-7	TGTGCCAGCAGTGAGGGGCGGGGGGCGGAATACGAGCAGTACTTC	CASSEGRGAEYEQYF
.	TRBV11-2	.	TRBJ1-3	TGTGCCAGCGCCAGGGCTGGAAACACCATATATTTT	CASARAGNTIYF
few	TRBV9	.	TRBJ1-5	TGTGCCAGCAGCGTAGGCGACAATCAGCCCCAGCATTTT	CASSVGDNQPQHF
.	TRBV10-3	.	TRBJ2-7	TGTGCCATCAGTGAGTCCCTTGGGGGAGGTCACGAGCAGTACTTC	CAISESLGGGHEQYF
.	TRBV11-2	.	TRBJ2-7	TGTGCCAGCAGCTTGATTGGCCCCTACGAGCAGTACTTC	CASSLIGPYEQYF
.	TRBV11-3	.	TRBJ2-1	TGTGCCAGCAGCTTAGATCTTAGTAACGAGCAGTTCTTC	CASSLDLSNEQFF
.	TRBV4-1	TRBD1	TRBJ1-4	TGCGCCAGCAGCCAAGAGAGACAGGGATTTGAAAAACTGTTTTTT	CASSQERQGFEKLFF
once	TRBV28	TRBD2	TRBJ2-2	TGTGCCAGCAGGCCAACTAGCGGGGCCTACACCGGGGAGCTGTTTTTT	CASRPTSGAYTGELFF
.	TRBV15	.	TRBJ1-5	TGTGCCACCAGCAGAGAGGGCAGGGACAATCAGCCCCAGCATTTT	CATSREGRDNQPQHF
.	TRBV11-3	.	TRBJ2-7	TGTGCCAGCAGCTTAGTCGCAGGGTACACGAACTACGAGCAGTACTTC	CASSLVAGYTNYEQYF
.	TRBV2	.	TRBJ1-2	TGTGCCAGCAGTGAAGCGGGCGATAGACGGAACGATGGCTACACCTTC	CASSEAGDRRNDGYTF
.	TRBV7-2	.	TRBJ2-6	TGTGCCAGCAGCTTCAGGGGCGCTGGGGCCAACGTCCTGACTTTC	CASSFRGAGANVLTF
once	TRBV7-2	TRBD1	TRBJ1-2	TGTGCCAGCAGCCGGACAGGGATCTATGGCTACACCTTC	CASSRTGIYGYTF
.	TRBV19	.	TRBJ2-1	TGTGCCAGTAGTACGACAGGCTCCTACAATGAGCAGTTCTTC	CASSTTGSYNEQFF
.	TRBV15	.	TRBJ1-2	TGTGCCACCAGTCTTGCGGGGCAGAACTATGGCTACACCTTC	CATSLAGQNYGYTF
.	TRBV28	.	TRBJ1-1	TGTGCCAGCAGAATTCCAGCGAGGACTGAAGCTTTCTTT	CASRIPARTEAFF
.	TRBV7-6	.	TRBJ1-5	TGTGCCAGCAGCTCACAGGGAAATCAGCCCCAGCATTTT	CASSSQGNQPQHF
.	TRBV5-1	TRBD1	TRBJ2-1	TGCGCCAGCAGCTACGGGACAGCTTACAATGAGCAGTTCTTC	CASSYGTAYNEQFF
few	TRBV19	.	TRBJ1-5	TGTGCCAGTAGTCATAGAGGACAGTTTCCCTTCGATCAGCCCCAGCATTTT	CASSHRGQFPFDQPQHF
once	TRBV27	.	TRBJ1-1	TGTGCCAGCCTTCAATCGCAGGGCACTGAAGCTTTCTTT	CASLQSQGTEAFF
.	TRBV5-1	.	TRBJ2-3	TGCGCCAGCAGCTTGGGAGGAGATACGCAGTATTTT	CASSLGGDTQYF
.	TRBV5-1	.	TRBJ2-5	TGCGCCAGCAGCTTGGGAGCAGCGGCAGAGACCCAGTACTTC	CASSLGAAAETQYF
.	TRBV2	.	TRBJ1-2	TGTGCCAGCGGGGCTGAAGTTAACTATGGCTACACCTTC	CASGAEVNYGYTF
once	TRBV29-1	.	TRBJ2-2	TGCAGCGTGATGTGGGGGGACACCGGGGAGCTGTTTTTT	CSVMWGDTGELFF
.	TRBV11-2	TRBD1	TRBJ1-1	TGTGCCAGCAGCTACCGGACAGGGAAGGGGACTGAAGCTTTCTTT	CASSYRTGKGTEAFF
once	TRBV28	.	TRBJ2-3	TGTGCCAGCAGACACGTAGCGGGCACAGATACGCAGTATTTT	CASRHVAGTDTQYF
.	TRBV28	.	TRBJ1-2	TGTGCCAGCAGTTTCTCCACCGGTAACTATGGCTACACCTTC	CASSFSTGNYGYTF
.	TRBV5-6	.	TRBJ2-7	TGTGCCAGCAGCTTGTATTTCGCCCAGGAAAACTACGAGCAGTACTTC	CASSLYFAQENYEQYF
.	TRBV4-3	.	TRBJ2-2	TGCGCCAGCAGCCAAGATAAGACAGCTAACACCGGGGAGCTGTTTTTT	CASSQDKTANTGELFF
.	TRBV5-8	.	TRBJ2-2	TGTGCCAGCAGCTTGTTTTCGGGCGGGGAGCTGTTTTTT	CASSLFSGGELFF
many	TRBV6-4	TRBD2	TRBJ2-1	TGTGCCAGCAGTTCCGGGACTAGCGGGAGCAATGAGCAGTTCTTC	CASSSGTSGSNEQFF
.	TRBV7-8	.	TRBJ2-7	TGTGCCAGCACCGCAGAGGAGGGTCGCTCCTACGAGCAGTACTTC	CASTAEEGRSYEQYF
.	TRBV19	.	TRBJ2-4	TGTGCCAGTAGTATATTACCGGAGGGTGGGCAGTACTTC	CASSILPEGGQYF